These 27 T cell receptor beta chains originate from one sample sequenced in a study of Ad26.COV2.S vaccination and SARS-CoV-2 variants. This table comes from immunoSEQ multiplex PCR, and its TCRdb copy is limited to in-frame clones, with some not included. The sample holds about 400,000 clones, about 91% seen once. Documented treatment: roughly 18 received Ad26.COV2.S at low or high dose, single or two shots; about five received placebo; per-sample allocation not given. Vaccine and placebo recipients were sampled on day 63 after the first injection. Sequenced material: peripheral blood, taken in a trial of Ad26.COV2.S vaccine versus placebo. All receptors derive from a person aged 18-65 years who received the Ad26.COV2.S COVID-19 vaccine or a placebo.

CDR3 DNA sequence: TGTGCCAGCAGTTCTCGACTAGCGGGAGCCTACAATGAGCAGTTCTTC. Translating it yields CASSSRLAGAYNEQFF. The chain joins TRBV5-8 to TRBJ2-1; 12 bases fit TRBD2. This CDR3 is 16 amino acids long. Trimming took 5 bases from V and 2 from J; bases not matched to a gene: 5. The germline V gene encodes CDR1 SGHTS and CDR2 YDEGEE.

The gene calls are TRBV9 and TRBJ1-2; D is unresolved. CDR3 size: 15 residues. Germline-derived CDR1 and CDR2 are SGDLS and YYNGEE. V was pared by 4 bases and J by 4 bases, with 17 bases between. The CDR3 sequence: CASSPSPLSLYGYTF. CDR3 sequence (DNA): TGTGCCAGCAGCCCCTCCCCTTTGAGTCTCTATGGCTACACCTTC.

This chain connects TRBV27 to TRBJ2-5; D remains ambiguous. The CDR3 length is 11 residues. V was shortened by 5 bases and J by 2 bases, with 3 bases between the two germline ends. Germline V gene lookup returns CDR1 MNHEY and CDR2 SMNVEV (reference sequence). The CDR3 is CASSHQETQYF. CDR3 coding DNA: TGTGCCAGCAGTCATCAAGAGACCCAGTACTTC.

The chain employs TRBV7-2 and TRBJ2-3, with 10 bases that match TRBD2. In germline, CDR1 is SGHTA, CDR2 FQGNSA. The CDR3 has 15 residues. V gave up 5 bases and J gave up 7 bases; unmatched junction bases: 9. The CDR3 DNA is TGTGCCAGCAGCCGCCCAGCGGGAGGGGGAAATACGCAGTATTTT. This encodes CASSRPAGGGNTQYF. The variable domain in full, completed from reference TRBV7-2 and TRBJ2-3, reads GAGVSQSPSNKVTEKGKDVELRCDPISGHTALYWYRQSLGQGLEFLIYFQGNSAPDKSGLPSDRFSAERTGGSVSTLTIQRTQQEDSAVYLCASSRPAGGGNTQYFGPGTRLTVL.

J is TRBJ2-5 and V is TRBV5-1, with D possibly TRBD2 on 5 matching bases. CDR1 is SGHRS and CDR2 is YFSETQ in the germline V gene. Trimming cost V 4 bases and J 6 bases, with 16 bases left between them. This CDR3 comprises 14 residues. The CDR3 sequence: CASSRDVLVKTQYF. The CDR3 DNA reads TGCGCCAGCAGCCGGGATGTGTTAGTGAAGACCCAGTACTTC.

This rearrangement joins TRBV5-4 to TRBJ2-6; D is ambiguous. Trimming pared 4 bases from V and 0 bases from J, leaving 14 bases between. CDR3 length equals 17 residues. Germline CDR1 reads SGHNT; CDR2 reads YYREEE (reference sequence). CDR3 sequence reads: CASSPSILLSGANVLTF. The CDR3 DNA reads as TGTGCCAGCAGCCCTTCGATTCTCCTCTCTGGGGCCAACGTCCTGACTTTC. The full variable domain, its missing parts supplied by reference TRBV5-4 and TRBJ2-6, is ETGVTQSPTHLIKTRGQQVTLRCSSQSGHNTVSWYQQALGQGPQFIFQYYREEENGRGNFPPRFSGLQFPNYSSELNVNALELDDSALYLCASSPSILLSGANVLTFGAGSRLTVL.

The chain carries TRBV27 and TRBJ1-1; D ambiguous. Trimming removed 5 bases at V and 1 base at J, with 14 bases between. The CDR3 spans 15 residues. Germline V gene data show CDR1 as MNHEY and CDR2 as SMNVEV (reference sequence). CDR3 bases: TGTGCCAGCAGTCTAGAAGTCGGGCGGAACACTGAAGCTTTCTTT. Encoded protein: CASSLEVGRNTEAFF.

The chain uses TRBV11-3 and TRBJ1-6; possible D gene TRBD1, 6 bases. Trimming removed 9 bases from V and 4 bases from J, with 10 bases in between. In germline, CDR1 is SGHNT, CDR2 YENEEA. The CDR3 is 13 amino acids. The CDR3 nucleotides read TGTGCCAGTTCGGGACAATATAATTCACCCCTCCACTTT. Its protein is CASSGQYNSPLHF.

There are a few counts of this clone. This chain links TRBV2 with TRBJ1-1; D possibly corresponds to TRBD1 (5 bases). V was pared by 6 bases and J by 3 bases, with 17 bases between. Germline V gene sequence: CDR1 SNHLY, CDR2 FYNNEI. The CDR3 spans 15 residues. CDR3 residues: CASSNSRRGYTEAFF. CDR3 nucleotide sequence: TGTGCCAGCAGCAATAGTAGACGGGGGTACACTGAAGCTTTCTTT. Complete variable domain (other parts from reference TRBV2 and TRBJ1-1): EPEVTQTPSHQVTQMGQEVILRCVPISNHLYFYWYRQILGQKVEFLVSFYNNEISEKSEIFDDQFSVERPDGSNFTLKIRSTKLEDSAMYFCASSNSRRGYTEAFFGQGTRLTVV.

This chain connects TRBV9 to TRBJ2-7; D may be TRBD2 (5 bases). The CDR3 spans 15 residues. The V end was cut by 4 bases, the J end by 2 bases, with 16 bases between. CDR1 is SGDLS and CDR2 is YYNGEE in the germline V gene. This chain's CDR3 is CASSPRGGPAYEQYF. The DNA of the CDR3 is TGTGCCAGCAGCCCCAGAGGCGGGCCGGCCTACGAGCAGTACTTC.

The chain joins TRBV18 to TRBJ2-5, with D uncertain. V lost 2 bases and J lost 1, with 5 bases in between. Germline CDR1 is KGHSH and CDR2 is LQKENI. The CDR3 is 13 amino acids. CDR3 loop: CASSPGFQETQYF. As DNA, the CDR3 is TGTGCCAGCTCACCAGGCTTCCAAGAGACCCAGTACTTC.

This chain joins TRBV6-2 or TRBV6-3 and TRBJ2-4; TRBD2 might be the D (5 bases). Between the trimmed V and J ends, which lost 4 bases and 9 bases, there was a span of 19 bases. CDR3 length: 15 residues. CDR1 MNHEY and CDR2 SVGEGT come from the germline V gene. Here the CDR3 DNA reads TGTGCCAGCAGTTTTCTTTCTGGAGGTACGGGCATTCAGTACTTC. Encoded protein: CASSFLSGGTGIQYF.

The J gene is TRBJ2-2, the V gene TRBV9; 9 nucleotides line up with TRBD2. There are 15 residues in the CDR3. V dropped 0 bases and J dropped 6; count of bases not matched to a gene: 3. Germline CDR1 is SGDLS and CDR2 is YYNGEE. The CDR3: CASSVEAGGPGELFF. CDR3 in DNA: TGTGCCAGCAGCGTAGAAGCGGGGGGCCCCGGGGAGCTGTTTTTT.

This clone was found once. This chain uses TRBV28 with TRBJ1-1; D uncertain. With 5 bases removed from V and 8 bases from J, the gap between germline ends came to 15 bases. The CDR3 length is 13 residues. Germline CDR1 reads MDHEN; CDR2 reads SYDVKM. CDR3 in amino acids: CASSPQGSPEAFF. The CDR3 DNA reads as TGTGCCAGCAGTCCCCAAGGCAGCCCCGAAGCTTTCTTT.

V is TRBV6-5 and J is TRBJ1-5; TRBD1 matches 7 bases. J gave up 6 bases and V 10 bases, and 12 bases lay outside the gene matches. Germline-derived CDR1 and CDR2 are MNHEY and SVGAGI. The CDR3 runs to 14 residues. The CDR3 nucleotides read TGTGCCACCAGGGGGGCGGGGGCCGGTCAGCCCCAGCATTTT. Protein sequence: CATRGAGAGQPQHF.

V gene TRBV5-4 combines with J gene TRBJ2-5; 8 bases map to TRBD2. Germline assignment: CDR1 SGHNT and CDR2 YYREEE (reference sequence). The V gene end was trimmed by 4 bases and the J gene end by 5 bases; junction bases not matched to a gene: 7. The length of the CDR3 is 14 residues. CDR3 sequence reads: CASSQWTSTETQYF. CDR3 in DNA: TGTGCCAGCAGCCAATGGACTAGCACGGAGACCCAGTACTTC.

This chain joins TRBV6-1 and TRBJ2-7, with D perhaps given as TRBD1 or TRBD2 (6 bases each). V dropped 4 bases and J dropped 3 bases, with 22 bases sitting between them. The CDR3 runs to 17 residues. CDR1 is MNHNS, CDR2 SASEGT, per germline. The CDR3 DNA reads TGTGCCAGCAGTGTACGCCAAGGGGGGCAGGGGCTCTACGAGCAGTACTTC. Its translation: CASSVRQGGQGLYEQYF.

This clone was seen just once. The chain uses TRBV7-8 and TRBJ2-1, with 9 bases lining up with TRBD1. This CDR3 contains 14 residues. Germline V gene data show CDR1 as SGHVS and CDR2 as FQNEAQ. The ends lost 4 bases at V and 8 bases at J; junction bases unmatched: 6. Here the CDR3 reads CASSSGQGGDEQFF. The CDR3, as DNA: TGTGCCAGCAGCTCGGGACAGGGTGGCGATGAGCAGTTCTTC.

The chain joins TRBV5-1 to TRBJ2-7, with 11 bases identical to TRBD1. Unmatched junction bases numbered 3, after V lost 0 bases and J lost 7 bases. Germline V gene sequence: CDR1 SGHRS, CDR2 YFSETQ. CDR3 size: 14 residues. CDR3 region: CASSLEDRGLEQYF. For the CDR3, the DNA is TGCGCCAGCAGCTTGGAGGACAGGGGGCTTGAGCAGTACTTC.

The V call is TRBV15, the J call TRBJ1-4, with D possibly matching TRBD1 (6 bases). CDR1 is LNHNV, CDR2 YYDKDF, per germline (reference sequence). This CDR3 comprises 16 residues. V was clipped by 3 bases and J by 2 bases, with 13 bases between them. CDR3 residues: CATSRSRGGTNEKLFF. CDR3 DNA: TGTGCCACCAGCAGGAGTCGGGGGGGCACTAATGAAAAACTGTTTTTT.

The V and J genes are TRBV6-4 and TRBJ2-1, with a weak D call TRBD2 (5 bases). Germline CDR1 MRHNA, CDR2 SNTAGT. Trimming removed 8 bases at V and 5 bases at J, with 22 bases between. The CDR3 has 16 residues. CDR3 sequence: CASGVSVRLNDNEQFF. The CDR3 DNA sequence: TGTGCCAGCGGCGTTTCAGTCCGACTAAACGACAATGAGCAGTTCTTC.

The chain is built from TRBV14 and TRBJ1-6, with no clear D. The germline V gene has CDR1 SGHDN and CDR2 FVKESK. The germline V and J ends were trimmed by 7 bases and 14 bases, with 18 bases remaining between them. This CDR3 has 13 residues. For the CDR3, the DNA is TGTGCCAGCAACCGTCCTCCTGAAGTCACCCTCCACTTT. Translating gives CASNRPPEVTLHF.

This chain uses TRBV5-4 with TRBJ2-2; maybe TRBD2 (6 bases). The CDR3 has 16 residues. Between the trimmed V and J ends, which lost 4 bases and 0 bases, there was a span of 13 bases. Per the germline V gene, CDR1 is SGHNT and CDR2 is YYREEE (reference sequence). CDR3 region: CASSAGLLTNTGELFF. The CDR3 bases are TGTGCCAGCAGCGCGGGACTGCTTACGAACACCGGGGAGCTGTTTTTT. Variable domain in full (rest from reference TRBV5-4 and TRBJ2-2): ETGVTQSPTHLIKTRGQQVTLRCSSQSGHNTVSWYQQALGQGPQFIFQYYREEENGRGNFPPRFSGLQFPNYSSELNVNALELDDSALYLCASSAGLLTNTGELFFGEGSRLTVL.

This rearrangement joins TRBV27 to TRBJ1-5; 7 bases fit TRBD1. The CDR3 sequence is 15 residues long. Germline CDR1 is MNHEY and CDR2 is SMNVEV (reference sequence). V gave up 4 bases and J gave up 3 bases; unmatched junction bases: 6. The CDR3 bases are TGTGCCAGCAGTTCGACAGGGACCTTCAATCAGCCCCAGCATTTT. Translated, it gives CASSSTGTFNQPQHF.

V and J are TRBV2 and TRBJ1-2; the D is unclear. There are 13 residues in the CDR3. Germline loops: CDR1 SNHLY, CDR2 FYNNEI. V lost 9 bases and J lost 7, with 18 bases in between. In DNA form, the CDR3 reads TGTGCCAGTGTACGTGCGGGGTCTACTGGCTACACCTTC. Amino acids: CASVRAGSTGYTF.

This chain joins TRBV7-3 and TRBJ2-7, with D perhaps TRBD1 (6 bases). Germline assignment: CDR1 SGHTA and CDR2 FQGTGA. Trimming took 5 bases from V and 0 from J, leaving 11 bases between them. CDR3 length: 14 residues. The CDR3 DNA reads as TGTGCCAGCAGCCCCGACAGGAGCTCCTACGAGCAGTACTTC. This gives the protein CASSPDRSSYEQYF. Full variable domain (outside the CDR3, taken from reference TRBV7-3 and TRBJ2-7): GAGVSQTPSNKVTEKGKYVELRCDPISGHTALYWYRQSLGQGPEFLIYFQGTGAADDSGLPNDRFFAVRPEGSVSTLKIQRTERGDSAVYLCASSPDRSSYEQYFGPGTRLTVT.

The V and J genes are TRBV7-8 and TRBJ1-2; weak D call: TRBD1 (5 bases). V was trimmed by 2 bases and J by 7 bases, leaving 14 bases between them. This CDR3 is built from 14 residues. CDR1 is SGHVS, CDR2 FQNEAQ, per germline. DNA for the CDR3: TGTGCCAGCAGCTTAACCGGGCCGAGGGGTGGCTACACCTTC. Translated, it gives CASSLTGPRGGYTF.